Below, 28 T cell receptor beta chains from the same sample are listed, as sequenced in a study of Ad26.COV2.S vaccination and SARS-CoV-2 variants. Treatment specified: roughly 18 received Ad26.COV2.S at low or high dose, single or two shots; roughly five received placebo; per-sample allocation not given. After the first vaccine or placebo injection, samples were drawn on day 63. Data came from immunoSEQ multiplex PCR; TCRdb stores just in-frame clones and leaves some out. The sample has fewer than 600,000 clones, 89% seen once; the top ten hold about 1.5%. The starting material was peripheral blood, obtained in a trial of Ad26.COV2.S vaccine versus placebo. The receptors originated from a person aged 18-65 years who received the Ad26.COV2.S COVID-19 vaccine or a placebo.

V gene TRBV5-5 combines with J gene TRBJ2-1; D is perhaps TRBD2 (5 bases). The CDR3 loop spans 18 amino acids. Deletions cut 4 bases from V and 1 base from J, with 21 bases between. Germline V gene data show CDR1 as SGHKS and CDR2 as YYEKEE (reference sequence). The CDR3 region is CASSQRSETILSYNEQFF. Written as DNA, the CDR3 is TGTGCCAGCAGCCAACGTAGTGAGACTATCCTTTCCTACAATGAGCAGTTCTTC.

This chain joins TRBV2 and TRBJ1-4; the D is unclear. From germline, CDR1 is SNHLY and CDR2 FYNNEI. V was trimmed by 5 bases and J by 0 bases, leaving 10 bases between them. The CDR3 length is 15 residues. The CDR3 DNA reads TGTGCCAGCAGTAGGACTCTCCCAACTAATGAAAAACTGTTTTTT. Protein: CASSRTLPTNEKLFF.

V gene TRBV3-1 (or the pseudogene TRBV3-2) combines with J gene TRBJ2-3; TRBD2 might be the D (6 bases). CDR1 LGHDT and CDR2 YNNKEL come from the germline V gene (reference sequence). V lost 4 bases, J lost 7 bases, and 15 bases lay in between. This CDR3 has 14 amino acids. The CDR3 DNA reads TGTGCCAGCAGCCTAAGGGGAGGAGCCAATACGCAGTATTTT. It translates to CASSLRGGANTQYF.

This clone was recorded only once. The gene calls are TRBV6-5 and TRBJ1-1, with D uncertain. Germline V gene sequence: CDR1 MNHEY, CDR2 SVGAGI. Trimming removed 3 bases from V and 1 base from J, with 6 bases in between. This CDR3 spans 13 amino acids. This chain's CDR3 is CASSYWENTEAFF. CDR3 in DNA: TGTGCCAGCAGTTATTGGGAGAACACTGAAGCTTTCTTT.

This chain connects TRBV6-1 to TRBJ1-6; tentatively, D is TRBD1 (6 bases). CDR1 is MNHNS and CDR2 is SASEGT in the germline V gene. The CDR3 consists of 16 residues. Trimming took 1 base from V and 8 from J, leaving 15 bases between them. The chain's CDR3 is CASSEGRGRRDSPLHF. The CDR3 region has the DNA TGTGCCAGCAGTGAAGGGAGGGGGAGAAGGGATTCACCCCTCCACTTT.

The chain employs TRBV27 and TRBJ2-2; D not resolved. V was trimmed by 4 bases and J by 7 bases, leaving 10 bases between them. In germline, CDR1 is MNHEY, CDR2 SMNVEV (reference sequence). This CDR3 has 13 residues. The CDR3 region is CASSSSDGGELFF. CDR3 DNA sequence: TGTGCCAGCAGTTCCTCGGATGGCGGGGAGCTGTTTTTT.

The chain combines TRBV30 with TRBJ1-2, with D perhaps TRBD1 (6 bases). The CDR3 consists of 11 residues. Looked up from germline, CDR1 is GTSNPN and CDR2 is SVGIG (reference sequence). Between the trimmed V and J ends, which lost 5 bases and 5 bases, there was a span of 9 bases. The CDR3 loop is CAWGTQYGYTF. The CDR3 region has the DNA TGTGCCTGGGGGACACAGTATGGCTACACCTTC.

The chain links TRBV12-3 or TRBV12-4 to TRBJ1-2; 8 bases match TRBD1. The length of the CDR3 is 12 residues. The trim removed 5 bases at V and 8 bases at J, leaving 4 bases unmatched. The CDR3 sequence is CASSTGGRGYTF. The CDR3 DNA is TGTGCCAGCAGTACAGGGGGTAGAGGCTACACCTTC.

V and J are TRBV28 and TRBJ1-6, with no clear D. Germline V CDR1 and CDR2: MDHEN, SYDVKM. The CDR3 has 16 amino acids. V shed 6 bases and J shed 0 bases, with 12 bases lying between them. CDR3 sequence reads: CASSSHGSSYNSPLHF. Here the CDR3 DNA reads TGTGCCAGCAGCTCTCACGGTAGCTCCTATAATTCACCCCTCCACTTT.

The rearrangement uses TRBV7-2 and TRBJ1-2, with D hard to call. CDR3 length equals 15 residues. Trimming shortened V by 5 bases and J by 5 bases, and 18 bases separated the two germline ends. Germline CDR1 SGHTA, CDR2 FQGNSA. In nucleotides, the CDR3 is TGTGCCAGCAGCCGCCCCTTATTCGGGGATTATGGCTACACCTTC. It specifies CASSRPLFGDYGYTF.

The CDR3 region has the DNA TGTGCCAGCAGTTTAGCAGGGATGTCCTATAATTCACCCCTCCACTTT. Amino acid sequence: CASSLAGMSYNSPLHF. The J gene is TRBJ1-6, the V gene TRBV28; D perhaps matches TRBD1 (5 bases). Germline loops: CDR1 MDHEN, CDR2 SYDVKM. The CDR3 has 16 amino acids. Deletions cut 2 bases from V and 1 base from J, with 9 bases between.

The chain links TRBV19 to TRBJ1-2, with D maybe TRBD1 (6 bases). The V gene's germline CDR1 is LNHDA and CDR2 SQIVND (reference sequence). V was cut by 3 bases and J by 8 bases, with 10 bases left in between. The CDR3 has 12 residues. The CDR3: CASSITGSGYTF. CDR3 sequence (DNA): TGTGCCAGTAGTATTACAGGGAGCGGCTACACCTTC. The whole variable domain, filled in from reference TRBV19 and TRBJ1-2, reads DGGITQSPKYLFRKEGQNVTLSCEQNLNHDAMYWYRQDPGQGLRLIYYSQIVNDFQKGDIAEGYSVSREKKESFPLTVTSAQKNPTAFYLCASSITGSGYTFGSGTRLTVV.

V usage is TRBV29-1 and J usage is TRBJ1-2; D remains ambiguous. CDR1 is SQVTM and CDR2 is ANQGSEA in the germline V gene. V was cut by 1 base and J by 7 bases, with 10 bases left in between. The CDR3 is 12 amino acids. CDR3: CSVEADVSGYTF. The CDR3, as DNA: TGCAGCGTTGAAGCGGACGTGAGTGGCTACACCTTC.

This chain joins TRBV28 and TRBJ2-2, with 11 bases fitting TRBD1. The V segment lost 10 bases and the J segment 6 bases; nucleotides outside the gene matches: 19. In germline, CDR1 is MDHEN, CDR2 SYDVKM. The CDR3 runs 18 residues. DNA of the CDR3: TGTGCCATCGTGATAGTTGAGAGGGACAGGGGGATTGCCGGGGAGCTGTTTTTT. Encoded protein: CAIVIVERDRGIAGELFF.

This clone showed up just a few times. This sequence joins TRBV6-1 and TRBJ1-5; D unresolved. The CDR3 contains 14 residues. Looked up from germline, CDR1 is MNHNS and CDR2 is SASEGT. V lost 1 base and J 4 bases, leaving 8 bases between the germline ends. CDR3 DNA sequence: TGTGCCAGCAGTGAAGTCGGGTGGAATCAGCCCCAGCATTTT. Its translation is CASSEVGWNQPQHF.

This clone was picked up a small number of times. This chain connects TRBV7-9 to TRBJ2-7; tentative D call: TRBD1 (6 bases). This CDR3 has 13 residues. Germline V CDR1 and CDR2: SEHNR, FQNEAQ (reference sequence). Trimming pared 6 bases from V and 10 bases from J, leaving 19 bases between. The CDR3 protein is CASSRTGLEIQYF. The CDR3 region has the DNA TGTGCCAGCAGTCGAACAGGGCTGGAAATTCAGTACTTC.

This chain links TRBV5-6 with TRBJ1-2, with D unclear. V lost 0 bases and J 4 bases, leaving 13 bases between the germline ends. Germline CDR1 and CDR2: SGHDT and YYEEEE. This CDR3 spans 15 amino acids. CDR3 protein: CASSLGSGSLYGYTF. CDR3 DNA: TGTGCCAGCAGCTTGGGTTCGGGGAGCCTCTATGGCTACACCTTC.

The genes are TRBV7-8 and TRBJ2-3; 11 bases match TRBD2. The germline CDR1 and CDR2 sequences are SGHVS and FQNEAQ. Trimming cost V 5 bases and J 0 bases; bases outside gene matches: 16. This CDR3 is 20 amino acids long. The CDR3 loop reads CASSPRMRLAGLRSTDTQYF. CDR3 bases: TGTGCCAGCAGCCCAAGAATGCGACTAGCGGGACTTCGAAGCACAGATACGCAGTATTTT.

The CDR3 sequence is CASRVDRVEAFF. CDR3 coding DNA: TGTGCCAGCAGGGTCGACAGGGTCGAAGCTTTCTTT. This chain uses TRBV2 with TRBJ1-1, with 7 bases lining up with TRBD1. CDR3 length: 12 residues. The V segment lost 6 bases and the J segment 8 bases; nucleotides outside the gene matches: 6. Germline-derived CDR1 and CDR2 are SNHLY and FYNNEI.

The chain employs TRBV7-3 and TRBJ1-5, with D possibly matching TRBD1 (6 bases). V was shortened by 0 bases and J by 4 bases, with 16 bases between the two germline ends. Per germline, CDR1 SGHTA and CDR2 FQGTGA. The CDR3 loop spans 17 amino acids. The CDR3 DNA reads TGTGCCAGCAGCTTAACATGGATCGGGGGGCGGAATCAGCCCCAGCATTTT. Translated: CASSLTWIGGRNQPQHF.

V is TRBV6-5 and J is TRBJ1-1; TRBD1 aligns across 10 bases. This CDR3 spans 12 amino acids. Unmatched junction bases numbered 1, after V lost 6 bases and J lost 6 bases. Germline CDR1 is MNHEY and CDR2 is SVGAGI. The DNA for the CDR3 is TGTGCCAGCAGGGGACAGGGGCCTGAAGCTTTCTTT. This encodes CASRGQGPEAFF.

The chain carries TRBV5-6 and TRBJ2-6; D gene ambiguous. Per germline, CDR1 SGHDT and CDR2 YYEEEE. The CDR3 is made up of 17 amino acids. The V end lost 3 bases, the J end lost 0 bases, and 13 bases lay between the germline ends. The CDR3 here is CASSSPGGASGANVLTF. CDR3 sequence (DNA): TGTGCCAGCAGCTCCCCGGGCGGAGCCTCTGGGGCCAACGTCCTGACTTTC.

The chain couples TRBV19 to TRBJ2-3; TRBD2 matches at 10 bases. The junction had 13 bases not matched to a gene; V was cut back by 5 bases and J by 2 bases. CDR3 length equals 18 residues. CDR1 and CDR2 from the germline V gene are LNHDA and SQIVND (reference sequence). The CDR3 DNA reads as TGTGCCAGTAGTGGCGAGCGGGGGGGTCCTCTATTCACAGATACGCAGTATTTT. Translating it yields CASSGERGGPLFTDTQYF. Looking up the rest from reference TRBV19 and TRBJ2-3 gives the full variable domain: DGGITQSPKYLFRKEGQNVTLSCEQNLNHDAMYWYRQDPGQGLRLIYYSQIVNDFQKGDIAEGYSVSREKKESFPLTVTSAQKNPTAFYLCASSGERGGPLFTDTQYFGPGTRLTVL.

The chain carries TRBV6-1 and TRBJ1-6; no reliable D call. CDR3 length equals 18 residues. Germline V gene data show CDR1 as MNHNS and CDR2 as SASEGT. V lost 3 bases to trimming and J lost 2 bases, with 17 bases between them. The CDR3 is CASSEFGSTGTYNSPLHF. CDR3 sequence (DNA): TGTGCCAGCAGTGAGTTCGGCTCAACGGGCACCTATAATTCACCCCTCCACTTT.

J is TRBJ1-2 and V is TRBV2, with no clear D. Trimming left V 7 bases short and J 3 bases short, with 12 bases between. CDR1 and CDR2 (germline): SNHLY, FYNNEI. This CDR3 contains 13 residues. The CDR3 DNA reads TGTGCCAGCACGTTCGGCATCGACTATGGCTACACCTTC. This encodes CASTFGIDYGYTF.

The J gene is TRBJ1-2, the V gene TRBV5-1; D is unclear. This CDR3 contains 14 residues. V was cut by 0 bases and J by 4 bases, with 10 bases left in between. The germline CDR1 and CDR2 sequences are SGHRS and YFSETQ. The CDR3 loop is CASSLDHPLYGYTF. The CDR3 DNA reads TGCGCCAGCAGCTTGGACCACCCACTCTATGGCTACACCTTC. The full variable domain, completed using reference TRBV5-1 and TRBJ1-2, is KAGVTQTPRYLIKTRGQQVTLSCSPISGHRSVSWYQQTPGQGLQFLFEYFSETQRNKGNFPGRFSGRQFSNSRSEMNVSTLELGDSALYLCASSLDHPLYGYTFGSGTRLTVV.

This chain joins TRBV3-1 (or the pseudogene TRBV3-2) and TRBJ2-1; 9 bases map to TRBD2. V shed 4 bases, J shed 0 bases, and the junction held 4 bases outside the gene matches. The length of the CDR3 is 16 residues. The germline V gene has CDR1 LGHDT and CDR2 YNNKEL (reference sequence). The CDR3 sequence is CASSRAGGRSYNEQFF. CDR3 sequence (DNA): TGTGCCAGCAGCCGAGCGGGGGGCCGCTCCTACAATGAGCAGTTCTTC.

The chain has TRBV2 and TRBJ2-7, with D perhaps matching TRBD2 (5 bases). CDR1 is SNHLY and CDR2 is FYNNEI in the germline V gene. The CDR3 is made up of 13 amino acids. V dropped 7 bases and J dropped 0 bases, with 10 bases sitting between them. CDR3 loop: CASKDWVSYEQYF. CDR3 nucleotide sequence: TGTGCCAGCAAGGACTGGGTCTCCTACGAGCAGTACTTC.